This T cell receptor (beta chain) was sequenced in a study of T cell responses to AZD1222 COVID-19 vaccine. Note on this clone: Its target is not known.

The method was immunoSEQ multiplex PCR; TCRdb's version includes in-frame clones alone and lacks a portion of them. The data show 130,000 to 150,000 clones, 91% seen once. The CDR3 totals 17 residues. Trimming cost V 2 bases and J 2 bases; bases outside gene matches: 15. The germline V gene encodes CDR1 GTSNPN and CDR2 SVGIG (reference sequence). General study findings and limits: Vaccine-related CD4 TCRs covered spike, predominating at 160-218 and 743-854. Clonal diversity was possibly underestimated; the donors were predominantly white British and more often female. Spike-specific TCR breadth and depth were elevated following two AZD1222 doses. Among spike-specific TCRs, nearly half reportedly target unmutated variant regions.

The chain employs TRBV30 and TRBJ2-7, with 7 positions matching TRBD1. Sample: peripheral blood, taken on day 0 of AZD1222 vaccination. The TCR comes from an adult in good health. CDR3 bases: TGTGCCTGGAGTCAGGGACAGATAGCGAACCGAGCCTACGAGCAGTACTTC. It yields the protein CAWSQGQIANRAYEQYF.